Below are 29 T cell receptor beta chains sequenced from a single sample in a study of PD-L1 blockade in urothelial cancer. The protocol was immunoSEQ multiplex PCR, while the TCRdb copy is restricted to in-frame clones and leaves out a portion. The sample lists approximately 52,000 clones; around 77% were seen once. Sequenced here: PBMCs, sampled around atezolizumab (anti-PD-L1) treatment. All receptors come from a man aged 65 to 85 with urothelial cancer.

The chain uses TRBV5-1 and TRBJ2-7; D not certain. V dropped 0 bases and J dropped 4 bases, with 8 bases sitting between them. CDR3 length: 13 residues. Germline CDR1 and CDR2: SGHRS and YFSETQ. Here the CDR3 reads CASSLGLRYEQYF. For the CDR3, the DNA is TGCGCCAGCAGCTTGGGACTGCGATACGAGCAGTACTTC.

The V and J genes are TRBV15 and TRBJ1-4, with D maybe TRBD1 (5 bases). The CDR3 sequence is 15 residues long. Trimming left V 0 bases short and J 7 bases short, with 12 bases between. Germline CDR1 is LNHNV and CDR2 is YYDKDF (reference sequence). CDR3 nucleotide sequence: TGTGCCACCAGCAGAGATCGGGGGGGGAGTGAAAAACTGTTTTTT. This gives the protein CATSRDRGGSEKLFF. The complete variable domain, with remaining parts taken from reference TRBV15 and TRBJ1-4, reads DAMVIQNPRYQVTQFGKPVTLSCSQTLNHNVMYWYQQKSSQAPKLLFHYYDKDFNNEADTPDNFQSRRPNTSFCFLDIRSPGLGDTAMYLCATSRDRGGSEKLFFGSGTQLSVL.

About this clone itself: Other DNA sequences in this specimen translate into the identical CDR3. The rearrangement links TRBV4-1 to TRBJ2-5, with 8 bases that match TRBD1. Per the germline V gene, CDR1 is MGHRA and CDR2 is YSYEKL. Trimming at V came to 1 base and at J to 2 bases, leaving 3 bases not matched to a gene. There are 15 residues in the CDR3. The CDR3 sequence is CASSQGTGGQETQYF. The CDR3 coding sequence is TGCGCCAGCAGCCAAGGAACAGGGGGGCAAGAGACCCAGTACTTC.

The CDR3, as DNA: TGTGCCAGCAGCTCTCCGACGCCGGGACAGCTCTATGGCTACACCTTC. Protein: CASSSPTPGQLYGYTF. This sequence joins TRBV5-6 and TRBJ1-2; 7 bases are shared with TRBD1. Germline values: CDR1 SGHDT, CDR2 YYEEEE. There are 16 residues in the CDR3. J was trimmed by 4 bases and V by 3 bases; bases with no gene match: 12.

V and J are TRBV5-5 and TRBJ1-1, with 8 bases lining up with TRBD1. The length of the CDR3 is 17 residues. Germline V gives CDR1 SGHKS, CDR2 YYEKEE (reference sequence). The trim removed 0 bases at V and 4 bases at J, leaving 11 bases unmatched. The CDR3 region is CASSLAWQGAAGTEAFF. The CDR3 DNA follows: TGTGCCAGCAGCTTGGCCTGGCAGGGGGCAGCTGGCACTGAAGCTTTCTTT. Variable domain in full (rest from reference TRBV5-5 and TRBJ1-1): DAGVTQSPTHLIKTRGQQVTLRCSPISGHKSVSWYQQVLGQGPQFIFQYYEKEERGRGNFPDRFSARQFPNYSSELNVNALLLGDSALYLCASSLAWQGAAGTEAFFGQGTRLTVV.

In this sample, this clone turned up a few times. CDR3: CSVELANTQYF. The CDR3 bases are TGCAGCGTTGAATTAGCAAATACGCAGTATTTT. V is TRBV29-1 and J is TRBJ2-3, with D unresolved. V gave up 2 bases and J gave up 7 bases, with 7 bases separating them. CDR1 and CDR2 (germline): SQVTM, ANQGSEA. The CDR3 totals 11 residues.

This sequence joins TRBV7-6 and TRBJ2-1; 7 bases agree with TRBD1. The junction had 6 bases not matched to a gene; V was cut back by 5 bases and J by 2 bases. Germline values: CDR1 SGHVS, CDR2 FNYEAQ. This CDR3 spans 15 amino acids. The CDR3 coding sequence is TGTGCCAGCAGCCCCAGACAGGGACCCTACAATGAGCAGTTCTTC. Amino acids: CASSPRQGPYNEQFF.

The chain couples TRBV7-9 to TRBJ1-4, with 7 bases identical to TRBD1. This CDR3 contains 15 residues. Germline CDR1 and CDR2: SEHNR and FQNEAQ (reference sequence). J was trimmed by 6 bases and V by 5 bases; bases with no gene match: 9. CDR3 protein: CASSVGTAGHEKLFF. CDR3 coding DNA: TGTGCCAGCAGCGTAGGGACAGCCGGGCATGAAAAACTGTTTTTT.

This chain uses TRBV29-1 with TRBJ2-1, with D tentatively TRBD2 (6 bases). The V gene's germline CDR1 is SQVTM and CDR2 ANQGSEA. Trimming pared 5 bases from V and 4 bases from J, leaving 15 bases between. There are 14 residues in the CDR3. The CDR3 here is CSVLIAGTYNEQFF. The CDR3 nucleotides are TGCAGCGTTCTTATTGCGGGGACGTACAATGAGCAGTTCTTC.

The chain links TRBV19 to TRBJ1-1; no clear D gene. The germline V gene encodes CDR1 LNHDA and CDR2 SQIVND (reference sequence). The V end lost 3 bases, the J end lost 0 bases, and 8 bases lay between the germline ends. The CDR3 is made up of 14 amino acids. This chain's CDR3 is CASSISSMNTEAFF. CDR3 in DNA: TGTGCCAGTAGTATTAGCTCAATGAACACTGAAGCTTTCTTT.

The V call is TRBV4-3, the J call TRBJ2-1, with TRBD2 matching 9 bases. The length of the CDR3 is 19 residues. The germline V gene has CDR1 LGHNA and CDR2 YSLEER. Trimming removed 6 bases from V and 1 base from J; junction bases left unmatched: 16. The CDR3 spells CASSWVLAGANSSYNEQFF. CDR3 sequence (DNA): TGCGCCAGCAGTTGGGTTTTAGCGGGGGCCAACTCTTCCTACAATGAGCAGTTCTTC.

This clone was detected once. The rearrangement links TRBV6-5 to TRBJ1-2; TRBD1 matches at 7 bases. This CDR3 has 13 residues. CDR1 is MNHEY, CDR2 SVGAGI, per germline. V lost 6 bases and J lost 5; bases outside the gene matches: 6. The CDR3 is CASSPQGRYGYTF. The CDR3 region has the DNA TGTGCCAGCAGCCCACAGGGGAGGTATGGCTACACCTTC.

The V gene is TRBV7-8, the J gene TRBJ1-6; 7 bases fit TRBD1. CDR3 length equals 15 residues. Trimming took 2 bases from V and 5 from J; bases not matched to a gene: 3. From germline, CDR1 is SGHVS and CDR2 FQNEAQ. DNA of the CDR3: TGTGCCAGCAGCTTAAGGGACAGCGATAATTCACCCCTCCACTTT. Its protein is CASSLRDSDNSPLHF.

CDR3 coding DNA: TGTGCCAGCAGTGAATTTGGTAGTGTTGGAAACACCATATATTTT. It yields the protein CASSEFGSVGNTIYF. The rearrangement links TRBV25-1 to TRBJ1-3; no clear D. Per germline, CDR1 MGHDK and CDR2 SYGVNS. The CDR3 is 15 residues long. V was cut by 1 base and J by 3 bases, with 10 bases left in between. Combining the CDR3 with reference TRBV25-1 and TRBJ1-3 gives the whole variable domain EADIYQTPRYLVIGTGKKITLECSQTMGHDKMYWYQQDPGMELHLIHYSYGVNSTEKGDLSSESTVSRIRTEHFPLTLESARPSHTSQYLCASSEFGSVGNTIYFGEGSWLTVV.

The V call is TRBV9, the J call TRBJ2-2; 9 nucleotides agree with TRBD2. The length of the CDR3 is 17 residues. The J segment lost 4 bases and the V segment lost 2 bases, leaving 9 bases of the junction unmatched. The germline V gene encodes CDR1 SGDLS and CDR2 YYNGEE. The CDR3 region has the DNA TGTGCCAGCAGCGTCCCCGTCGGAGCGGGGGGCACCGGGGAGCTGTTTTTT. Protein: CASSVPVGAGGTGELFF.

This rearrangement joins TRBV7-9 to TRBJ1-1; no clear D gene. Trimming took 4 bases from V and 2 from J, leaving 17 bases between them. CDR3 length: 16 amino acids. Germline-derived CDR1 and CDR2 are SEHNR and FQNEAQ (reference sequence). CDR3 bases: TGTGCCAGCAGCTCCCTGGGTGTTCTAGTCAACACTGAAGCTTTCTTT. Its protein product is CASSSLGVLVNTEAFF. The variable domain in full, completed from reference TRBV7-9 and TRBJ1-1, reads DTGVSQNPRHKITKRGQNVTFRCDPISEHNRLYWYRQTLGQGPEFLTYFQNEAQLEKSRLLSDRFSAERPKGSFSTLEIQRTEQGDSAMYLCASSSLGVLVNTEAFFGQGTRLTVV.

The genes are TRBV7-2 and TRBJ1-4, with D perhaps TRBD1 (5 bases). Between the trimmed V and J ends, which lost 5 bases and 8 bases, there was a span of 21 bases. This CDR3 has 16 amino acids. Germline V CDR1 and CDR2: SGHTA, FQGNSA. The CDR3 DNA follows: TGTGCCAGCAGCCCTGGGGGGAAGGGGCAGTTCGAAAAACTGTTTTTT. It codes for CASSPGGKGQFEKLFF.

The chain employs TRBV14 and TRBJ2-7; no definite D call. CDR1 and CDR2 (germline): SGHDN, FVKESK. V was trimmed by 1 base and J by 2 bases, leaving 15 bases between them. This CDR3 is 16 amino acids long. The CDR3 region has the DNA TGTGCCAGCAGCCAAGGGCGACTTCTCCCCCCCTACGAGCAGTACTTC. Its protein is CASSQGRLLPPYEQYF.

The chain employs TRBV21-1 and TRBJ2-3; the table's D call of TRBD2 was not tested on the DNA. TRBV21-1 is assigned pseudogene status. There are 20 residues in the CDR3. The CDR3 sequence: CASSKGLARLRGPPPGTQYF. CDR3 nucleotides: TGTGCCAGCAGCAAGGGACTAGCGCGCCTGAGGGGGCCTCCCCCGGGTACGCAGTATTTT.

The chain has TRBV5-1 and TRBJ1-5, with 7 bases aligning to TRBD1. Per the germline V gene, CDR1 is SGHRS and CDR2 is YFSETQ. The CDR3 consists of 14 residues. J was trimmed by 4 bases and V by 4 bases; bases with no gene match: 5. The CDR3 sequence is CASSTGTDNQPQHF. CDR3 bases: TGCGCCAGCAGCACCGGGACAGATAATCAGCCCCAGCATTTT.

The chain joins TRBV29-1 to TRBJ2-1, with a tentative D call TRBD1 (8 bases). The length of the CDR3 is 14 residues. The germline V gene has CDR1 SQVTM and CDR2 ANQGSEA. V shed 7 bases and J shed 7 bases, with 20 bases lying between them. Here the CDR3 reads CSAYTGGAGNEQFF. CDR3 nucleotides: TGCAGCGCCTATACAGGGGGGGCTGGAAATGAGCAGTTCTTC.

V gene TRBV4-1 combines with J gene TRBJ2-2; 9 bases map to TRBD1. The CDR3 totals 16 residues. V lost 4 bases and J lost 3; bases outside the gene matches: 6. CDR1 and CDR2 (germline): MGHRA, YSYEKL. The CDR3, as DNA: TGCGCCAGCAGCCTACGACAGGGGGGAGACACCGGGGAGCTGTTTTTT. This gives the protein CASSLRQGGDTGELFF.

V is TRBV20-1 and J is TRBJ2-1; 7 nucleotides match TRBD1. Per the germline V gene, CDR1 is DFQATT and CDR2 is SNEGSKA (reference sequence). The V and J ends lost 8 bases and 5 bases, in that order; junction bases with no gene match: 3. The CDR3 runs to 11 residues. CDR3 protein: CSLQGNNEQFF. In DNA, the CDR3 is TGCAGTCTACAGGGGAACAATGAGCAGTTCTTC.

This chain uses TRBV9 with TRBJ2-7, with a tentative D call TRBD1 (6 bases). Germline lookup yields CDR1 SGDLS and CDR2 YYNGEE. CDR3 length: 14 residues. With 4 bases removed from V and 2 bases from J, the gap between germline ends came to 13 bases. The CDR3 DNA reads TGTGCCAGCAGCCGGGACATTTTAGCCTACGAGCAGTACTTC. As protein: CASSRDILAYEQYF. The variable domain in full, with the rest retrieved from reference TRBV9 and TRBJ2-7, is DSGVTQTPKHLITATGQRVTLRCSPRSGDLSVYWYQQSLDQGLQFLIQYYNGEERAKGNILERFSAQQFPDLHSELNLSSLELGDSALYFCASSRDILAYEQYFGPGTRLTVT.

The V and J genes are TRBV30 and TRBJ2-1, with D unresolved. The ends were cut back, 1 base at V and 9 bases at J, with 7 bases in the middle. This CDR3 region has 11 residues. Germline CDR1 and CDR2: GTSNPN and SVGIG (reference sequence). The CDR3 here is CAWSASVEQFF. The DNA for the CDR3 is TGTGCCTGGAGTGCTTCTGTTGAGCAGTTCTTC.

The chain employs TRBV7-8 and TRBJ2-1; D remains ambiguous. Per the germline V gene, CDR1 is SGHVS and CDR2 is FQNEAQ. The CDR3 runs to 16 residues. Trimming cost V 0 bases and J 9 bases, with 18 bases left between them. The CDR3 loop reads CASSLAVLVINSEQFF. Written as DNA, the CDR3 is TGTGCCAGCAGCTTAGCGGTGCTAGTGATCAACTCTGAGCAGTTCTTC.

The V and J genes are TRBV7-2 and TRBJ1-5, with D maybe TRBD1 (6 bases). Germline V CDR1 and CDR2: SGHTA, FQGNSA. This CDR3 is 14 amino acids long. Trimming cost V 5 bases and J 3 bases, with 11 bases left between them. The CDR3 reads CASSNRDTNQPQHF. In DNA form, the CDR3 reads TGTGCCAGCAGCAACCGGGACACCAATCAGCCCCAGCATTTT.

In its sample, this clone was seen once. The genes are TRBV27 and TRBJ2-7; 7 positions agree with TRBD1. This CDR3 region has 14 residues. V lost 0 bases and J lost 6; bases outside the gene matches: 5. Germline-derived CDR1 and CDR2 are MNHEY and SMNVEV (reference sequence). DNA of the CDR3: TGTGCCAGCAGTTTATCTAAGGGACAGAGCGAGCAGTACTTC. Translating it yields CASSLSKGQSEQYF.

The chain links TRBV4-1 to TRBJ1-2; TRBD1 matches at 11 bases. V was pared by 0 bases and J by 4 bases, with 10 bases of the junction left unmatched. Germline V gene data show CDR1 as MGHRA and CDR2 as YSYEKL. The CDR3 covers 18 residues. The chain's CDR3 is CASSQDAPGTGGAYGYTF. CDR3 coding DNA: TGCGCCAGCAGCCAAGATGCCCCCGGGACAGGGGGGGCCTATGGCTACACCTTC.